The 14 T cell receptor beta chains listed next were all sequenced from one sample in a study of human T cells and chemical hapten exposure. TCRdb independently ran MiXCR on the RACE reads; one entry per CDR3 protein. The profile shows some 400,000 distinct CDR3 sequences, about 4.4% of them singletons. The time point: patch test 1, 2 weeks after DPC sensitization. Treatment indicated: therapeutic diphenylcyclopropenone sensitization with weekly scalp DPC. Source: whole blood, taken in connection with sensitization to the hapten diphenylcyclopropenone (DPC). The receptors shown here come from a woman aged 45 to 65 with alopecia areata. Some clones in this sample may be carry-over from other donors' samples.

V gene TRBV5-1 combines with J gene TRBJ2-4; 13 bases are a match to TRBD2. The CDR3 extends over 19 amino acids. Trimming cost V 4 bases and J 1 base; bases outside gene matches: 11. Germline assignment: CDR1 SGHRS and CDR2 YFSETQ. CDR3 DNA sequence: TGCGCCAGCAGCGCTGGGACTAGCGGGAAGTACCTTGCCAAAAACATTCAGTACTTC. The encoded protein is CASSAGTSGKYLAKNIQYF.

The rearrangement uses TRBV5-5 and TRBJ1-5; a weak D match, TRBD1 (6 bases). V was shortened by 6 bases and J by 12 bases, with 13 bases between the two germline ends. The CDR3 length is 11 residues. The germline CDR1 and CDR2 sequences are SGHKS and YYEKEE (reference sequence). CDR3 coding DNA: TGTGCCAGCACCTTACAGGGACTCCAGCATTTT. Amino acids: CASTLQGLQHF.

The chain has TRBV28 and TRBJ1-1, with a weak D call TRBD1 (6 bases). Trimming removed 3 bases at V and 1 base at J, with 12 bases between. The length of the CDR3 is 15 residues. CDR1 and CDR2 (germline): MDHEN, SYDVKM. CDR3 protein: CASSLWGGSNTEAFF. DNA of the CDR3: TGTGCCAGCAGTTTGTGGGGGGGCTCGAACACTGAAGCTTTCTTT.

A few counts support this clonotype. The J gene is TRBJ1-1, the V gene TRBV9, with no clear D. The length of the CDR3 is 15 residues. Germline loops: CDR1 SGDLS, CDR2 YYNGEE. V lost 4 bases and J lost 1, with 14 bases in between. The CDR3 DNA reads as TGTGCCAGCAGCCCCCTTCTGGTCCCGAACACTGAAGCTTTCTTT. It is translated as CASSPLLVPNTEAFF.

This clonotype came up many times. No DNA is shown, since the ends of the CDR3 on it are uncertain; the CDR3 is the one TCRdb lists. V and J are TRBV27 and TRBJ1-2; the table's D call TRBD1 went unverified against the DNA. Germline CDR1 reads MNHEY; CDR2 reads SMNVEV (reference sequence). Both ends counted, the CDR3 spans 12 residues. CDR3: CASSFGQGTLTF.

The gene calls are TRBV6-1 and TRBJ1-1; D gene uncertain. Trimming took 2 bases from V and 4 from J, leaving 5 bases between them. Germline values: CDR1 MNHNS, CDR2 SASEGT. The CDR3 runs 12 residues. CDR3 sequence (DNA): TGTGCCAGCAGTGAATCTTTCACTGAAGCTTTCTTT. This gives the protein CASSESFTEAFF.

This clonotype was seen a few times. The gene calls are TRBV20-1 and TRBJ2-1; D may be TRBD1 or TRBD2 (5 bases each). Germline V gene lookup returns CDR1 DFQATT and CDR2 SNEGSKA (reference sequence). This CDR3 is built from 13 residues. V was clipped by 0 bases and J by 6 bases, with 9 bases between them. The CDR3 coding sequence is TGCAGTGCTAGAGAGGGGACGATCAATGAGCAGTTCTTC. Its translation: CSAREGTINEQFF.

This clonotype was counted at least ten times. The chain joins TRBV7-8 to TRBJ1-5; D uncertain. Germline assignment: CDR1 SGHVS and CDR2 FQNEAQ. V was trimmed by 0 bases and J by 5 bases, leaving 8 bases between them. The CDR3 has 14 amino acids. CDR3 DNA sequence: TGTGCCAGCAGCTTAGCGGACTCGGATCAGCCCCAGCATTTT. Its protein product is CASSLADSDQPQHF.

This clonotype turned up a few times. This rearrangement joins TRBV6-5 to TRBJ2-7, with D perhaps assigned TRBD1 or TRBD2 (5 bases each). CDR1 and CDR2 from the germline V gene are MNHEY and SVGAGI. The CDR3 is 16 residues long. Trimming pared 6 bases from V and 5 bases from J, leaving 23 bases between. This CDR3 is CASSPPPGTLAHEQYF. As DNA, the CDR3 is TGTGCCAGCAGCCCCCCTCCCGGGACCCTCGCTCACGAGCAGTACTTC.

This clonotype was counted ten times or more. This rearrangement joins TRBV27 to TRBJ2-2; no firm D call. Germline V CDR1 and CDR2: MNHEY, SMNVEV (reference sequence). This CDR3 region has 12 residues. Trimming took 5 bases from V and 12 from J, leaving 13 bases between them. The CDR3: CASSPTLGQLFF. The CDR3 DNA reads TGTGCCAGCAGTCCCACCCTAGGCCAGCTGTTTTTT.

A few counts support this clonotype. CDR3: CASSPRTGGFANEKLFF. The CDR3 region has the DNA TGTGCCAGCAGCCCACGGACAGGAGGGTTTGCTAATGAAAAACTGTTTTTT. The chain employs TRBV7-2 and TRBJ1-4, with TRBD1 matching 7 bases. Germline V gene sequence: CDR1 SGHTA, CDR2 FQGNSA. Trimming took 5 bases from V and 3 from J; bases not matched to a gene: 12. The CDR3 is 17 amino acids. Filled out from reference TRBV7-2 and TRBJ1-4, the complete variable domain reads GAGVSQSPSNKVTEKGKDVELRCDPISGHTALYWYRQSLGQGLEFLIYFQGNSAPDKSGLPSDRFSAERTGGSVSTLTIQRTQQEDSAVYLCASSPRTGGFANEKLFFGSGTQLSVL.

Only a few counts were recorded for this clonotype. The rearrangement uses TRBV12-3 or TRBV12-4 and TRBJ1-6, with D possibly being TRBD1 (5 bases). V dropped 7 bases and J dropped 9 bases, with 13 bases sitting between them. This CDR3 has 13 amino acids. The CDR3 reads CASNGGGSSPLHF. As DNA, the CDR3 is TGTGCCAGCAACGGTGGGGGTAGTTCACCCCTCCACTTT.

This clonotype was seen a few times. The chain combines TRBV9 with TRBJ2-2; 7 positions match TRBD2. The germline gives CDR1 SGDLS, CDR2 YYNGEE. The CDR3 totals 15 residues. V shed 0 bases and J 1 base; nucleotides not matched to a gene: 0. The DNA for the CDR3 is TGTGCCAGCAGCGTAGGCGGGGGGAACACCGGGGAGCTGTTTTTT. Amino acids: CASSVGGGNTGELFF.

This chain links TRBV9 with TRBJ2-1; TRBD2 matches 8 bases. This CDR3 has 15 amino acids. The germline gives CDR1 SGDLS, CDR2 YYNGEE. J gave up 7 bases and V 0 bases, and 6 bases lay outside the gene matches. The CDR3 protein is CASSVGAGALNEQFF. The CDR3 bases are TGTGCCAGCAGCGTAGGAGCGGGAGCATTAAATGAGCAGTTCTTC.